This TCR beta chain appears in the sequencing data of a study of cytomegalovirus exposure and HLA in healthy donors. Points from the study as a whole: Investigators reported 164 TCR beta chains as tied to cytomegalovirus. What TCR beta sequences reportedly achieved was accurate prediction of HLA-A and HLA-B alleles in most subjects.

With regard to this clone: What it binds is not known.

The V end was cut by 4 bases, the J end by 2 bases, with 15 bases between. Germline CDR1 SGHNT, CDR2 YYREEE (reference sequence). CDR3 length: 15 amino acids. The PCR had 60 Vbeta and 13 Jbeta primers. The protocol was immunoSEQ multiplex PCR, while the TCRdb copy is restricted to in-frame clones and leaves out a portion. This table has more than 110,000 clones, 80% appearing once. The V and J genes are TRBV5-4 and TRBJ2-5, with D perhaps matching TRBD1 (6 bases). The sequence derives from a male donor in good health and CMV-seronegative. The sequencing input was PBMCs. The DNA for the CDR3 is TGTGCCAGCAGCACGACAGGACGACGGCAAGAGACCCAGTACTTC. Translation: CASSTTGRRQETQYF.